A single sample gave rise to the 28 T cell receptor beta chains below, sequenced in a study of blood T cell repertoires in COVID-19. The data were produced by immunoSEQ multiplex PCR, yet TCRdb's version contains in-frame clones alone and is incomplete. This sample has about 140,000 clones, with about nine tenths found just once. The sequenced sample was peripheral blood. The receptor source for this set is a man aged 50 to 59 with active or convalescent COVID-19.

The CDR3 loop reads CAISVGSSGDTQYF. The DNA of the CDR3 is TGTGCCATCAGTGTCGGTAGCTCTGGGGATACGCAGTATTTT. The gene calls are TRBV10-3 and TRBJ2-3; no clear D gene. V lost 4 bases, J lost 6 bases, and 14 bases lay in between. CDR1 ENHRY and CDR2 SYGVKD come from the germline V gene. This CDR3 contains 14 residues.

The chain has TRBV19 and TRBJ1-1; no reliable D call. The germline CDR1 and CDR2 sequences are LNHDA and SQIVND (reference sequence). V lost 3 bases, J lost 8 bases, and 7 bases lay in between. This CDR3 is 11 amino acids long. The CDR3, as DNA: TGTGCCAGTAGTATTCCATCCGAAGCTTTCTTT. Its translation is CASSIPSEAFF. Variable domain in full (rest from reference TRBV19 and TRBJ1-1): DGGITQSPKYLFRKEGQNVTLSCEQNLNHDAMYWYRQDPGQGLRLIYYSQIVNDFQKGDIAEGYSVSREKKESFPLTVTSAQKNPTAFYLCASSIPSEAFFGQGTRLTVV.

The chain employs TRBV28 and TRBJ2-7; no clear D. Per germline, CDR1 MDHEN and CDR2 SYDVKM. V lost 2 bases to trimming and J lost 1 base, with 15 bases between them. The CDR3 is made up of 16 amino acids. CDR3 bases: TGTGCCAGCAGTTTAGCGTTGGGCTTTAGGTCCTACGAGCAGTACTTC. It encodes CASSLALGFRSYEQYF.

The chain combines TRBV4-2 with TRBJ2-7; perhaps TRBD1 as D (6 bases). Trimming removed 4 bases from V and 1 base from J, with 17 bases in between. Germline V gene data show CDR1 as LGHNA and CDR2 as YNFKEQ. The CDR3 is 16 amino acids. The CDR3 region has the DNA TGTGCCAGCAGCCGCCATTTCACAGGGTCATCCTACGAGCAGTACTTC. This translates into CASSRHFTGSSYEQYF.

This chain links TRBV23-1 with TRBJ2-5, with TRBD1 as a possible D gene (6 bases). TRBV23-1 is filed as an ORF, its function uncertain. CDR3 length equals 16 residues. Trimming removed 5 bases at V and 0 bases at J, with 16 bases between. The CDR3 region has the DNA TGCGCCAGCAGTACTATTAGGGACACAGACCAAGAGACCCAGTACTTC. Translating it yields CASSTIRDTDQETQYF.

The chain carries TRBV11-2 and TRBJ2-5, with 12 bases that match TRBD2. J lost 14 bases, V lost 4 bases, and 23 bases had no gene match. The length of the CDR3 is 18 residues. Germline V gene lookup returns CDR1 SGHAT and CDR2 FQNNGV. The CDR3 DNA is TGTGCCAGCAGCTCTCTAGCGGGAGGGCCTCCCCGGAGACGCGGGATCTACTTC. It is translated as CASSSLAGGPPRRRGIYF.

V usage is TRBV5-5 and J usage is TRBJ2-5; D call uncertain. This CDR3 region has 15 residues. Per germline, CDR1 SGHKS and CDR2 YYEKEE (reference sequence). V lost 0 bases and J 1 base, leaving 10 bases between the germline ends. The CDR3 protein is CASSLGQMVQETQYF. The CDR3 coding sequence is TGTGCCAGCAGCTTGGGCCAGATGGTCCAAGAGACCCAGTACTTC.

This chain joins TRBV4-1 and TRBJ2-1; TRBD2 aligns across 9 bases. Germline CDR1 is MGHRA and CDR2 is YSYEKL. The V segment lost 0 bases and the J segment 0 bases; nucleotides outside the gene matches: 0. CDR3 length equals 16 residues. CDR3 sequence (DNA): TGCGCCAGCAGCCAAGAACTAGCGGGCTCCTACAATGAGCAGTTCTTC. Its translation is CASSQELAGSYNEQFF.

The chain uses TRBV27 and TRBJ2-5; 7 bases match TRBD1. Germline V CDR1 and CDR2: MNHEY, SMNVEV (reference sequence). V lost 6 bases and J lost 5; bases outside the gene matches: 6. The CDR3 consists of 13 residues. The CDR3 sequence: CASRRGPGETQYF. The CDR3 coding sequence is TGTGCCAGCAGGAGGGGGCCGGGGGAGACCCAGTACTTC.

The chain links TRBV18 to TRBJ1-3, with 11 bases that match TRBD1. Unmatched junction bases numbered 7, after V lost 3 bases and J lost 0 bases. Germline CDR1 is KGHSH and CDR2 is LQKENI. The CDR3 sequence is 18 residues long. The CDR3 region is CASSPSPGQGVSGNTIYF. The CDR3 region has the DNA TGTGCCAGCTCACCGTCCCCGGGACAGGGGGTCTCTGGAAACACCATATATTTT.

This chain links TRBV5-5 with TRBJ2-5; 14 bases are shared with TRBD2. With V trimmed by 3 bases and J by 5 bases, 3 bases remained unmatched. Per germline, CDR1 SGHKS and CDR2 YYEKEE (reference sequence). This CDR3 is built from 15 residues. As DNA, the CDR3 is TGTGCCAGCAGCTCGGGACTAGCGGGAGAGGAGACCCAGTACTTC. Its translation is CASSSGLAGEETQYF.

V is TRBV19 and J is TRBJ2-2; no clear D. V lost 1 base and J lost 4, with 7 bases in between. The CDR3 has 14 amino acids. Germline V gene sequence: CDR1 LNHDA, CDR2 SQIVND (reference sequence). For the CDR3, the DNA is TGTGCCAGTAGTATAGGACATATCACCGGGGAGCTGTTTTTT. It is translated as CASSIGHITGELFF.

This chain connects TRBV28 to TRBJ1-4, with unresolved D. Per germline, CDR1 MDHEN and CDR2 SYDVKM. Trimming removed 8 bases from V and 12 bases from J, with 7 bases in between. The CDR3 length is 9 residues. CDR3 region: CASGRELFF. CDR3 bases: TGTGCCAGCGGTCGGGAACTGTTTTTT.

The chain's CDR3 is CASSGGTNNYGYTF. In DNA form, the CDR3 reads TGTGCCAGTAGTGGTGGGACTAATAACTATGGCTACACCTTC. The V gene is TRBV19, the J gene TRBJ1-2, with TRBD1 as a possible D gene (5 bases). The CDR3 runs to 14 residues. V lost 5 bases and J 1 base, leaving 11 bases between the germline ends. CDR1 is LNHDA, CDR2 SQIVND, per germline (reference sequence).

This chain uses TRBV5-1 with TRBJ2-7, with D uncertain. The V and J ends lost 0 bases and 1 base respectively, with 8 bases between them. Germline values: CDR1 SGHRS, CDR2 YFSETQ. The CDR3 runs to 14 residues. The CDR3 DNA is TGCGCCAGCAGCTTGGGAGTTGGTTCCTACGAGCAGTACTTC. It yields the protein CASSLGVGSYEQYF.

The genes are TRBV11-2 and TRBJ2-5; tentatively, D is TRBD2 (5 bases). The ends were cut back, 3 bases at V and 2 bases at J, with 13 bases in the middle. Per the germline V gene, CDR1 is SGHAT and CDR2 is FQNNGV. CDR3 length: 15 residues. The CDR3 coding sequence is TGTGCCAGCAGCTTCAATCATGGAGGACAAGAGACCCAGTACTTC. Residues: CASSFNHGGQETQYF.

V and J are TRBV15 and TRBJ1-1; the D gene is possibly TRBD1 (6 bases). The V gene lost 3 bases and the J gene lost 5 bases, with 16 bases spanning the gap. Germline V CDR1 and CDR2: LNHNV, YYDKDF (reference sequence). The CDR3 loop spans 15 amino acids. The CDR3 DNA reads TGTGCCACCAGCAGTGCCTTTGGGACAAGGACTGAAGCTTTCTTT. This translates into CATSSAFGTRTEAFF.

The DNA of the CDR3 is TGTGCCAGCAGCGAGACTAGCTCCGGGGAGCTGTTTTTT. Translating gives CASSETSSGELFF. The V gene is TRBV9, the J gene TRBJ2-2; 7 bases map to TRBD2. This CDR3 spans 13 amino acids. V shed 3 bases and J 6 bases; nucleotides not matched to a gene: 2. Germline-derived CDR1 and CDR2 are SGDLS and YYNGEE.

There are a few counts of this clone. CDR3 amino acids: CASSVSSSGGEKLFF. As DNA, the CDR3 is TGTGCCAGCAGCGTCTCCTCATCAGGAGGTGAAAAACTGTTTTTT. The chain has TRBV9 and TRBJ1-4; D uncertain. The V and J ends lost 2 bases and 7 bases respectively, with 15 bases between them. The CDR3 is made up of 15 amino acids. CDR1 is SGDLS, CDR2 YYNGEE, per germline.

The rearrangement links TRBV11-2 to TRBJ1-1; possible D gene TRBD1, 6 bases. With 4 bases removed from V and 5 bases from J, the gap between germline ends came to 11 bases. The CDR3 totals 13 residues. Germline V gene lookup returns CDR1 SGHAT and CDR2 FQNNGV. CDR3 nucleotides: TGTGCCAGCAGCTGGGGGAGGGGGACTGAAGCTTTCTTT. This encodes CASSWGRGTEAFF.

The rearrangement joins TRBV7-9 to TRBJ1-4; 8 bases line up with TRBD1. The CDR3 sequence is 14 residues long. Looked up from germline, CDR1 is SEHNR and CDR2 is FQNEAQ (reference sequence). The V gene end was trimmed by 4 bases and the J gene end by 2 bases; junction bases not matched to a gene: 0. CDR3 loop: CASSSGGTNEKLFF. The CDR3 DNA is TGTGCCAGCAGCTCAGGGGGCACTAATGAAAAACTGTTTTTT.

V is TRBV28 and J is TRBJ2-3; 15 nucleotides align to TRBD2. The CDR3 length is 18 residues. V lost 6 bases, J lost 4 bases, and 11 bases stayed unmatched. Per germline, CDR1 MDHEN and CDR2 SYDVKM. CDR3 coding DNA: TGTGCCAGCAGCCGCTCGGGACTAGCGGGAGGTCACTCAGATACGCAGTATTTT. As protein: CASSRSGLAGGHSDTQYF.

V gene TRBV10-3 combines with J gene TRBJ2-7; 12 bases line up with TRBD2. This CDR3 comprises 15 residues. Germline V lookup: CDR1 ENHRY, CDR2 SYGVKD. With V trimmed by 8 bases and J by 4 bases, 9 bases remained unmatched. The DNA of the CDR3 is TGTGCCATCCAGGCTAGCGGGAGGGCCCGGTACGAGCAGTACTTC. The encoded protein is CAIQASGRARYEQYF.

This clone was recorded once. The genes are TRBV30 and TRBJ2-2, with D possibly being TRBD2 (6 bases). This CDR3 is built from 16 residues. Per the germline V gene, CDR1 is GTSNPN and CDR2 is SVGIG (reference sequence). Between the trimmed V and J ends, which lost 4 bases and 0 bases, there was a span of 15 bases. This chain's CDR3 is CAWTFGWGANTGELFF. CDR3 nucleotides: TGTGCCTGGACGTTCGGTTGGGGGGCGAACACCGGGGAGCTGTTTTTT. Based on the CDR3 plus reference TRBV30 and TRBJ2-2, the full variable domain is SQTIHQWPATLVQPVGSPLSLECTVEGTSNPNLYWYRQAAGRGLQLLFYSVGIGQISSEVPQNLSASRPQDRQFILSSKKLLLSDSGFYLCAWTFGWGANTGELFFGEGSRLTVL.

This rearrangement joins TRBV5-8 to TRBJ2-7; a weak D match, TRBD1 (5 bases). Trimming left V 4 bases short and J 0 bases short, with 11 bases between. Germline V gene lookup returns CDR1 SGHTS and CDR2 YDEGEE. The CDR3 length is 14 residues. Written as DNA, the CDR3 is TGTGCCAGCAGCCGGACACCTTTCTCCTACGAGCAGTACTTC. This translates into CASSRTPFSYEQYF. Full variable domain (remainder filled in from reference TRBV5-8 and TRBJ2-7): EAGVTQSPTHLIKTRGQQATLRCSPISGHTSVYWYQQALGLGLQFLLWYDEGEERNRGNFPPRFSGRQFPNYSSELNVNALELEDSALYLCASSRTPFSYEQYFGPGTRLTVT.

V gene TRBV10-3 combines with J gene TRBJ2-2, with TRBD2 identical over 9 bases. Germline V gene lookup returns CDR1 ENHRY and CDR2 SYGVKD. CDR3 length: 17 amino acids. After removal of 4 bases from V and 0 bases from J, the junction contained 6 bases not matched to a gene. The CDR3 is CAISASSSGTNTGELFF. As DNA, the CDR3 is TGTGCCATCAGTGCCTCCTCTAGCGGGACGAACACCGGGGAGCTGTTTTTT.

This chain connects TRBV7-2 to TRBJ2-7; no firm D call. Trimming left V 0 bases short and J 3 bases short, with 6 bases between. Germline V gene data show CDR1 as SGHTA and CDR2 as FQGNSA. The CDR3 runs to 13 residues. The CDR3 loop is CASSLASVYEQYF. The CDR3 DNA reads TGTGCCAGCAGCTTAGCATCTGTCTACGAGCAGTACTTC.

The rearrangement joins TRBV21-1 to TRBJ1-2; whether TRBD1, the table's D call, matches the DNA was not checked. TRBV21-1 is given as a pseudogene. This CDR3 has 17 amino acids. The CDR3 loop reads CASSKTCGGLTNYGYTF. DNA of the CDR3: TGTGCCAGCAGCAAAACGTGTGGGGGCCTGACTAACTATGGCTACACCTTC.